These 30 T cell receptor beta chains came from one sample sequenced in a study of blood T cell repertoires in COVID-19. Sequencing used immunoSEQ multiplex PCR; TCRdb keeps in-frame clones, though not all of them. Of around 99,000 clones in the sample, around 92% were seen once. Sequenced material: peripheral blood. The receptors were gathered from a man aged 40-50 years with active or convalescent COVID-19.

The CDR3 loop is CASSLWTGVNTEAFF. In DNA, the CDR3 is TGCGCCAGCAGCCTCTGGACAGGGGTGAACACTGAAGCTTTCTTT. The J gene is TRBJ1-1, the V gene TRBV4-1, with 9 bases that match TRBD1. CDR3 length equals 15 residues. Germline values: CDR1 MGHRA, CDR2 YSYEKL. Trimming at V came to 4 bases and at J to 0 bases, leaving 3 bases not matched to a gene.

The chain is built from TRBV4-1 and TRBJ2-3, with 11 bases lining up with TRBD2. This CDR3 is built from 14 residues. Germline loops: CDR1 MGHRA, CDR2 YSYEKL. After removal of 1 base from V and 8 bases from J, the junction contained 2 bases not matched to a gene. The CDR3, as DNA: TGCGCCAGCAGCCAAGCTGGGACTAGCGGTACGCAGTATTTT. Amino acids: CASSQAGTSGTQYF.

This clone occurred a few times. The chain employs TRBV7-7 and TRBJ1-4; 12 bases map to TRBD1. Germline loops: CDR1 SSHAT, CDR2 FNYEAQ (reference sequence). The CDR3 is made up of 16 amino acids. In DNA, the CDR3 is TGTGCTGTGCCGGGACAGGGGGCATCGACTAATGAAAAACTGTTTTTT. Protein: CAVPGQGASTNEKLFF.

This clone was seen only once. V and J are TRBV7-3 and TRBJ2-2, with D perhaps TRBD2 (7 bases). Germline loops: CDR1 SGHTA, CDR2 FQGTGA. The V gene lost 5 bases and the J gene lost 5 bases, with 18 bases spanning the gap. This CDR3 has 16 residues. CDR3 residues: CASSPRGGARTGELFF. The CDR3 DNA reads TGTGCCAGCAGCCCGAGAGGGGGGGCCCGAACCGGGGAGCTGTTTTTT.

This chain links TRBV5-1 with TRBJ1-3; D unresolved. V lost 0 bases and J 2 bases, leaving 12 bases between the germline ends. The CDR3 loop spans 16 amino acids. The germline CDR1 and CDR2 sequences are SGHRS and YFSETQ. CDR3 amino acids: CASSLGRTGTGNTIYF. The CDR3 DNA reads TGCGCCAGCAGCTTGGGGAGGACGGGAACTGGAAACACCATATATTTT.

The chain employs TRBV7-9 and TRBJ2-2, with D perhaps matching TRBD1 (6 bases). With 1 base removed from V and 5 bases from J, the gap between germline ends came to 8 bases. CDR3 length: 14 residues. Germline values: CDR1 SEHNR, CDR2 FQNEAQ (reference sequence). For the CDR3, the DNA is TGTGCCAGCAGCTTAGAGAGGGGGACCGGGGAGCTGTTTTTT. Translating it yields CASSLERGTGELFF.

This sequence joins TRBV4-1 and TRBJ2-1; D may be TRBD1 (5 bases). This CDR3 spans 12 amino acids. Germline CDR1 is MGHRA and CDR2 is YSYEKL. The V gene lost 10 bases and the J gene lost 3 bases, with 10 bases spanning the gap. CDR3 residues: CATQDYYNEQFF. CDR3 in DNA: TGCGCCACACAGGATTACTACAATGAGCAGTTCTTC.

This clone appeared a few times. V gene TRBV6-4 combines with J gene TRBJ2-2, with 7 bases identical to TRBD2. V gave up 4 bases and J gave up 2 bases; unmatched junction bases: 4. The CDR3 extends over 15 amino acids. Germline loops: CDR1 MRHNA, CDR2 SNTAGT. The CDR3 DNA reads TGTGCCAGCAGTGCGGCGGGAGATAACACCGGGGAGCTGTTTTTT. Protein: CASSAAGDNTGELFF.

This clone occurred once. V is TRBV25-1 and J is TRBJ2-5; perhaps TRBD2 as D (6 bases). The CDR3 has 14 residues. The germline V and J ends were trimmed by 7 bases and 9 bases, with 21 bases remaining between them. Germline CDR1 reads MGHDK; CDR2 reads SYGVNS. This CDR3 reads CASTEGGGRGAQYF. The DNA for the CDR3 is TGTGCCAGCACCGAGGGTGGAGGCCGCGGGGCCCAGTACTTC.

The chain is built from TRBV9 and TRBJ2-6, with a weak D call TRBD1 (6 bases). The CDR3 is 20 residues long. Germline loops: CDR1 SGDLS, CDR2 YYNGEE. The V gene lost 5 bases and the J gene lost 0 bases, with 24 bases spanning the gap. CDR3 DNA: TGTGCCAGCAGTTCCCCCAGACAGGTGGGAACACTCTCTGGGGCCAACGTCCTGACTTTC. This sequence encodes CASSSPRQVGTLSGANVLTF.

The chain couples TRBV27 to TRBJ1-1; the D gene is possibly TRBD1 (6 bases). The CDR3 has 13 amino acids. V lost 8 bases and J lost 1, with 11 bases in between. Germline values: CDR1 MNHEY, CDR2 SMNVEV (reference sequence). The CDR3 loop is CASSKGGNTEAFF. The CDR3 coding sequence is TGTGCCAGCTCGAAAGGGGGGAACACTGAAGCTTTCTTT.

This clone was recorded once. The chain combines TRBV5-6 with TRBJ1-2, with D unresolved. The CDR3 is 14 residues long. CDR1 SGHDT and CDR2 YYEEEE come from the germline V gene. V lost 2 bases, J lost 4 bases, and 12 bases lay in between. The CDR3 DNA reads TGTGCCAGCAGCTTTCACAGTTTATCCTATGGCTACACCTTC. Protein sequence: CASSFHSLSYGYTF.

This clone was detected only a few times. The chain couples TRBV3-1 (or the pseudogene TRBV3-2) to TRBJ1-5; no clear D. This CDR3 region has 13 residues. The ends were cut back, 4 bases at V and 4 bases at J, with 8 bases in the middle. In germline, CDR1 is LGHDT, CDR2 YNNKEL (reference sequence). In DNA form, the CDR3 reads TGTGCCAGCAGCCCCATAGCTAATCAGCCCCAGCATTTT. It yields the protein CASSPIANQPQHF.

The chain has TRBV28 and TRBJ2-2; 8 nucleotides line up with TRBD1. J lost 6 bases, V lost 9 bases, and 12 bases had no gene match. CDR3 length: 15 residues. Germline loops: CDR1 MDHEN, CDR2 SYDVKM. The CDR3 DNA reads as TGTGCCAGTACACGGACAGGGTTCGGGTCCGGGGAGCTGTTTTTT. Protein sequence: CASTRTGFGSGELFF.

This chain connects TRBV7-2 to TRBJ2-1, with a weak D call TRBD1 (5 bases). The V and J ends lost 5 bases and 12 bases respectively, with 17 bases between them. In germline, CDR1 is SGHTA, CDR2 FQGNSA. This CDR3 contains 13 residues. For the CDR3, the DNA is TGTGCCAGCAGCCCCCCGACAGCCGTGGGGCAGTTCTTC. Translation: CASSPPTAVGQFF.

V is TRBV25-1 and J is TRBJ1-4, with 10 bases matching TRBD1. This CDR3 comprises 17 residues. Germline V gene sequence: CDR1 MGHDK, CDR2 SYGVNS. V lost 1 base and J lost 5; bases outside the gene matches: 7. CDR3 protein: CASSESGRGQGNEKLFF. For the CDR3, the DNA is TGTGCCAGCAGTGAATCAGGGCGGGGACAGGGGAATGAAAAACTGTTTTTT. Together with reference TRBV25-1 and TRBJ1-4, the CDR3 gives the full variable domain: EADIYQTPRYLVIGTGKKITLECSQTMGHDKMYWYQQDPGMELHLIHYSYGVNSTEKGDLSSESTVSRIRTEHFPLTLESARPSHTSQYLCASSESGRGQGNEKLFFGSGTQLSVL.

The gene calls are TRBV7-2 and TRBJ2-5; TRBD1 is a possible D gene (5 bases). V shed 2 bases and J shed 1 base, with 8 bases lying between them. The CDR3 is 14 amino acids. Germline lookup yields CDR1 SGHTA and CDR2 FQGNSA. CDR3 sequence (DNA): TGTGCCAGCAGCTTACGACAGCCCCAAGAGACCCAGTACTTC. It specifies CASSLRQPQETQYF.

This chain uses TRBV4-3 with TRBJ2-7; D might be TRBD2 (6 bases). CDR1 is LGHNA, CDR2 YSLEER, per germline. Trimming removed 3 bases from V and 7 bases from J, with 16 bases in between. The CDR3 has 14 amino acids. CDR3 in amino acids: CASSQDSEGREQYF. CDR3 nucleotide sequence: TGCGCCAGCAGCCAGGACTCGGAAGGGAGGGAGCAGTACTTC.

This rearrangement joins TRBV9 to TRBJ2-7, with 13 bases that match TRBD2. CDR3 length: 18 amino acids. Trimming took 3 bases from V and 0 from J; bases not matched to a gene: 9. In germline, CDR1 is SGDLS, CDR2 YYNGEE. The CDR3 protein is CASSDGTSGIESSYEQYF. As DNA, the CDR3 is TGTGCCAGCAGCGACGGGACTAGCGGGATAGAGAGCTCCTACGAGCAGTACTTC.

The rearrangement uses TRBV4-1 and TRBJ1-3; 8 nucleotides line up with TRBD1. The J segment lost 0 bases and the V segment lost 2 bases, leaving 6 bases of the junction unmatched. The CDR3 covers 17 residues. The germline V gene encodes CDR1 MGHRA and CDR2 YSYEKL. This CDR3 is CASSQRTGTISGNTIYF. In DNA, the CDR3 is TGCGCCAGCAGCCAAAGGACAGGGACCATCTCTGGAAACACCATATATTTT.

The chain couples TRBV6-5 to TRBJ1-5, with no clear D. Looked up from germline, CDR1 is MNHEY and CDR2 is SVGAGI. V lost 4 bases and J 10 bases, leaving 11 bases between the germline ends. This CDR3 comprises 12 residues. CDR3 nucleotide sequence: TGTGCCAGCAGTTCCATTCGAGTACCCCAGCATTTT. Protein: CASSSIRVPQHF.

This clone has more than one count but fewer than ten. V usage is TRBV7-2 and J usage is TRBJ1-2; 9 nucleotides line up with TRBD1. The CDR3 is made up of 14 amino acids. Per the germline V gene, CDR1 is SGHTA and CDR2 is FQGNSA. Losses at the gene ends were 4 bases for V and 4 bases for J; bases not matched to a gene: 4. The CDR3 spells CASSSPTGGYGYTF. The CDR3 nucleotides are TGTGCCAGCAGCTCGCCGACAGGGGGCTATGGCTACACCTTC.

V usage is TRBV5-4 and J usage is TRBJ2-4, with 7 bases lining up with TRBD1. The V gene's germline CDR1 is SGHNT and CDR2 YYREEE (reference sequence). With 3 bases clipped from V and 9 bases from J, the junction kept 6 bases outside the gene matches. This CDR3 region has 13 residues. CDR3 sequence: CASSSGQVSIQYF. DNA of the CDR3: TGTGCCAGCAGCTCCGGACAGGTTAGCATTCAGTACTTC.

The V call is TRBV29-1, the J call TRBJ1-2; D is undetermined. Germline CDR1 and CDR2: SQVTM and ANQGSEA. This CDR3 spans 12 amino acids. The V end lost 5 bases, the J end lost 0 bases, and 7 bases lay between the germline ends. CDR3 nucleotides: TGCAGCGTTTCTTATTCTAACTATGGCTACACCTTC. Translated, it gives CSVSYSNYGYTF.

The V call is TRBV19, the J call TRBJ2-7; TRBD2 is a possible D gene (5 bases). Germline CDR1 and CDR2: LNHDA and SQIVND (reference sequence). The CDR3 extends over 13 amino acids. V lost 9 bases to trimming and J lost 3 bases, with 15 bases between them. CDR3 coding DNA: TGTGCCAGCGGCTCCGGGAAAAACTACGAGCAGTACTTC. Translating gives CASGSGKNYEQYF. The whole variable domain, remainder taken from reference TRBV19 and TRBJ2-7, is DGGITQSPKYLFRKEGQNVTLSCEQNLNHDAMYWYRQDPGQGLRLIYYSQIVNDFQKGDIAEGYSVSREKKESFPLTVTSAQKNPTAFYLCASGSGKNYEQYFGPGTRLTVT.

The chain couples TRBV19 to TRBJ2-1; no definite D call. The CDR3 extends over 14 amino acids. The V end lost 4 bases, the J end lost 6 bases, and 13 bases lay between the germline ends. CDR1 and CDR2 (germline): LNHDA, SQIVND (reference sequence). The CDR3 sequence is CASSTPSVVNEQFF. The CDR3 coding sequence is TGTGCCAGTAGTACCCCCTCGGTAGTCAATGAGCAGTTCTTC.

This sequence joins TRBV27 and TRBJ1-4; 10 bases are shared with TRBD1. CDR1 and CDR2 from the germline V gene are MNHEY and SMNVEV (reference sequence). Trimming at V came to 2 bases and at J to 8 bases, leaving 5 bases not matched to a gene. This CDR3 spans 15 amino acids. CDR3 sequence reads: CASSLGGTGVEKLFF. The CDR3 nucleotides are TGTGCCAGCAGTTTAGGGGGGACAGGGGTGGAAAAACTGTTTTTT.

The chain has TRBV3-1 (or the pseudogene TRBV3-2) and TRBJ1-1, with a weak D call TRBD1 (5 bases). The V end was cut by 2 bases, the J end by 2 bases, with 15 bases between. Germline CDR1 LGHDT, CDR2 YNNKEL (reference sequence). The CDR3 is 16 residues long. CDR3 region: CASSQQPGLRNTEAFF. CDR3 in DNA: TGTGCCAGCAGCCAACAACCGGGACTCCGAAACACTGAAGCTTTCTTT.

The rearrangement joins TRBV27 to TRBJ2-3, with 9 nucleotides matching TRBD2. Trimming took 6 bases from V and 2 from J; bases not matched to a gene: 12. Germline V CDR1 and CDR2: MNHEY, SMNVEV (reference sequence). The CDR3 extends over 17 amino acids. The CDR3 nucleotides are TGTGCCAGCAGCCGTGGACTAGCGAGTCCCTTCACAGATACGCAGTATTTT. Its protein is CASSRGLASPFTDTQYF.

This chain joins TRBV24-1 and TRBJ2-7; TRBD1 aligns across 11 bases. The CDR3 contains 15 residues. The germline V gene encodes CDR1 KGHDR and CDR2 SFDVKD. J was trimmed by 3 bases and V by 3 bases; bases with no gene match: 3. CDR3 residues: CATSDIGTGGYEQYF. The CDR3 coding sequence is TGTGCCACCAGTGATATCGGGACAGGGGGCTACGAGCAGTACTTC.